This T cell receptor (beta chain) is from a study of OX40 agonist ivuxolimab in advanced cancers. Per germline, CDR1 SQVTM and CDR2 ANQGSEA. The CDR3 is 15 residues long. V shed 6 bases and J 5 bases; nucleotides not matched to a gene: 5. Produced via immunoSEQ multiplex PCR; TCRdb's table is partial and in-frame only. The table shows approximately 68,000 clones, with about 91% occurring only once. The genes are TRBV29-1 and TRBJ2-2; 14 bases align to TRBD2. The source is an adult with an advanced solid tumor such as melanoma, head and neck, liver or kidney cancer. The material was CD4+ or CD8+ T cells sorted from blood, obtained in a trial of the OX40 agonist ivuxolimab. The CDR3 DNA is TGCAGCGTCCAGGGACTAGCGGGAGATACCGGGGAGCTGTTTTTT. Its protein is CSVQGLAGDTGELFF.